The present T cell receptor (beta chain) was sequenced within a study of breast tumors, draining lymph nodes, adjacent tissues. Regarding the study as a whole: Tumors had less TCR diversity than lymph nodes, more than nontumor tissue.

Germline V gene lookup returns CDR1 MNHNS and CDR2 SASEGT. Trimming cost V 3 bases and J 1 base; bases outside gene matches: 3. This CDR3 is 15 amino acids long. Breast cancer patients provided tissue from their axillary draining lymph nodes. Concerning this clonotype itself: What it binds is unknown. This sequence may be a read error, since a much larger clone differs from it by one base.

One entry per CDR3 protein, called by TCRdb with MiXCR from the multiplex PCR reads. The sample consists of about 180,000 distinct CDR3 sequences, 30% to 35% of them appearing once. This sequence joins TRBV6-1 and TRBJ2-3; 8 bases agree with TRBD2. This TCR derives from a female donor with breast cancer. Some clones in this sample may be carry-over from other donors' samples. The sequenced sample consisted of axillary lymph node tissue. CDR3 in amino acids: CASSDGRVGTDTQYF. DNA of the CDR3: TGTGCCAGCAGTGACGGGAGGGTTGGCACAGATACGCAGTATTTT.